The T cell receptor (beta chain) described here comes from a study of T-cell memory formation after mild COVID-19. Trimming took 0 bases from V and 6 from J; bases not matched to a gene: 6. Germline V gives CDR1 SGHTA, CDR2 FQGNSA. This CDR3 region has 15 residues. Constant-segment-primed 5'RACE gave TCR alpha and TCR beta cDNA libraries with sample barcodes and UMIs. Using its own MiXCR run on the 5' RACE reads, TCRdb lists one record per CDR3 protein. In the table there are roughly 52,000 distinct CDR3 sequences, around 7.3% of which are singletons. The sample holds a few counts of this clonotype. The rearrangement joins TRBV7-2 to TRBJ1-2, with 8 nucleotides matching TRBD1. This sequence originates from a man aged 18-30 years who had mild COVID-19 (a few samples of this study predate the infection). Cell type and time point are not known. The sample taken for sequencing was PBMCs or a T cell subset sorted from them (not recorded which). In nucleotides, the CDR3 is TGTGCCAGCAGCTTAGCGGAGGACAGGGCCCATGGCTACACCTTC. Translation gives CASSLAEDRAHGYTF.